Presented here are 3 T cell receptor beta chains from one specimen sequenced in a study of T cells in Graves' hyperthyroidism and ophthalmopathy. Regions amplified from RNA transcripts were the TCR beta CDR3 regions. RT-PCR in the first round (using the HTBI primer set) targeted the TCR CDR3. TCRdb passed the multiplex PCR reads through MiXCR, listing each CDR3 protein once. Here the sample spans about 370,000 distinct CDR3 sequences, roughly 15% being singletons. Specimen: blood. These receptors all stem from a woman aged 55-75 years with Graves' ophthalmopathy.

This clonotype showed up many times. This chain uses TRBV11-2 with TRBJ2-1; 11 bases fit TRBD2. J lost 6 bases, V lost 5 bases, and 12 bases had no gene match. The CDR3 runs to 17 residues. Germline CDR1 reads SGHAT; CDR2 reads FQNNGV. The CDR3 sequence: CASSQDRGLAVLNEQFF. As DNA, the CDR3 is TGTGCCAGCAGCCAAGACCGGGGACTAGCGGTGCTCAATGAGCAGTTCTTC.

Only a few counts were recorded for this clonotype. The CDR3 here is CSARRAGAYNEQFF. For the CDR3, the DNA is TGCAGTGCTCGGCGAGCGGGAGCCTACAATGAGCAGTTCTTC. This chain uses TRBV20-1 with TRBJ2-1; TRBD2 agrees at 8 bases. The ends lost 5 bases at V and 2 bases at J; junction bases unmatched: 5. The germline CDR1 and CDR2 sequences are DFQATT and SNEGSKA (reference sequence). The CDR3 extends over 14 amino acids.

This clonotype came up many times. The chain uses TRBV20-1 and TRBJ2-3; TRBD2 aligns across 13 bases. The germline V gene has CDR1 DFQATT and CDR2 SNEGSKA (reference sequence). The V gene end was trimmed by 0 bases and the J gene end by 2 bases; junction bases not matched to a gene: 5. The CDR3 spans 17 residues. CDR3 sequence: CSARDPGTSGDTDTQYF. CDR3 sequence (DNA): TGCAGTGCTAGAGACCCTGGGACTAGCGGGGACACAGATACGCAGTATTTT.